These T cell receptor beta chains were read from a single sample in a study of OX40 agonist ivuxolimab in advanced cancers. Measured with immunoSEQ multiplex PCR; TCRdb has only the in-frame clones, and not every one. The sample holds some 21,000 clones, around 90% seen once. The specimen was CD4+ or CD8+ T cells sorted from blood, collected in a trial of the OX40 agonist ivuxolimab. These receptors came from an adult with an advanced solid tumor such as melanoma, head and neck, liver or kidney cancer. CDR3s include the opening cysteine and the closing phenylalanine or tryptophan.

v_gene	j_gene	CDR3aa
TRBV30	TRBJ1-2	CAWRGQGGGYTF
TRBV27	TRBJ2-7	CASSSSLARYEQYF
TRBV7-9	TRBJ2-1	CASSPTTGGDEQFF
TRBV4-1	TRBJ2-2	CASSQAGQGDGELFF
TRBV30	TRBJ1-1	CAWSVLPRTEAFF
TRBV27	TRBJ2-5	CASSPWDRGETQYF
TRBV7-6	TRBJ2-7	CASSSGTGNYEQYF
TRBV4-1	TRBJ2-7	CASSQGLANSYEQYF
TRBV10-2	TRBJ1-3	CASSGGGDTIYF
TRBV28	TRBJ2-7	CASSLLVAGGPNEQYF
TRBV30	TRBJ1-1	CAWSVGTGMFTEAFF
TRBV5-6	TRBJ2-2	CASSFQVINTGELFF
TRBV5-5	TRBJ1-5	CASSIFRGPNQPQHF
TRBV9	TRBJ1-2	CASSVGLGERGYGYTF
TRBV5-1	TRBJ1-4	CASGRTSINEKLFF
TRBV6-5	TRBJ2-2	CASSWDYDTGELFF
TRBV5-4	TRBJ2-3	CASTGRDTQYF
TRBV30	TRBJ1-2	CAWSRLPGEANGYTF
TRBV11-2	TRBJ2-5	CASSFGGGETQYF
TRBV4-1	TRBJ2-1	CASSRGGSDEQFF